This TCR beta chain stems from a study of OX40 agonist ivuxolimab in advanced cancers. In the case of this clone: Its antigen is not known.

Study observations and caveats: More expanded clones were found, on average, in CD8+ than in CD4+ T cells. Clonal expansion by week 6 occurred in CD4+ and CD8+ blood T cells (at 0.1 to 3.0 mg/kg).

Profiling relied on immunoSEQ multiplex PCR, and the TCRdb table lists in-frame clones only, not all of them. This table holds around 100,000 clones, 91% found once. CDR1 is MDHEN, CDR2 SYDVKM, per germline. The length of the CDR3 is 14 residues. Trimming removed 5 bases from V and 5 bases from J, with 12 bases in between. This chain uses TRBV28 with TRBJ2-2; D remains unclear. The starting material was CD4+ or CD8+ T cells sorted from blood, obtained in a trial of the OX40 agonist ivuxolimab. The TCR was taken from an adult with an advanced solid tumor such as melanoma, head and neck, liver or kidney cancer. CDR3 nucleotides: TGTGCCAGCAGTCCACCCCGTAGGACCGGGGAGCTGTTTTTT. Translation: CASSPPRRTGELFF.